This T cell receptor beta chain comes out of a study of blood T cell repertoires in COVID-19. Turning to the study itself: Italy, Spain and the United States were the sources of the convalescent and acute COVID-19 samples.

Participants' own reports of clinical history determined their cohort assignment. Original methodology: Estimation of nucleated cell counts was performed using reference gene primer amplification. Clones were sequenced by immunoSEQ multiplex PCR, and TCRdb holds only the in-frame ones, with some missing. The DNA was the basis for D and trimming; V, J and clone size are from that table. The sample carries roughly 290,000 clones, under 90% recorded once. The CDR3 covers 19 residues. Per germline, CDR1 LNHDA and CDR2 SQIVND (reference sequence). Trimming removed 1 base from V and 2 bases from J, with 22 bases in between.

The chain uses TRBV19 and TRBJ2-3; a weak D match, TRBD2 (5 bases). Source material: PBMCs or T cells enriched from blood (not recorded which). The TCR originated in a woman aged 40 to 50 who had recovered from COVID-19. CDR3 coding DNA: TGTGCCAGTAGTATAGTTGGACTGGGCGCGGGCTTTGACACAGATACGCAGTATTTT. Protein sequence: CASSIVGLGAGFDTDTQYF.